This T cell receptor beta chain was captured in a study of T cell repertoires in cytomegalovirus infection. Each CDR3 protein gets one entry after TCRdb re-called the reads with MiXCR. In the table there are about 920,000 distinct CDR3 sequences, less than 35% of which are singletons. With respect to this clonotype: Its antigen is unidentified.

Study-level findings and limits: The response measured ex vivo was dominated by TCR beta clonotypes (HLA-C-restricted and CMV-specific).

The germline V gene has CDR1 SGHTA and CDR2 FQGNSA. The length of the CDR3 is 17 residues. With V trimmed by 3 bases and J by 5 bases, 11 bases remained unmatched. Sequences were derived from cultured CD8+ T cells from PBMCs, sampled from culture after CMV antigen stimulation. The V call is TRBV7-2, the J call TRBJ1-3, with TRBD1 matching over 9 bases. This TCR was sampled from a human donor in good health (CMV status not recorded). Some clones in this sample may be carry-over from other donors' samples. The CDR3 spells CASSFVIGTGKRNTIYF. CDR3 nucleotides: TGTGCCAGCAGCTTCGTCATCGGGACAGGGAAACGAAACACCATATATTTT.